The 9 T cell receptor beta chains reported below all come from one sample, sequenced in a study of siplizumab effects on memory and regulatory T cells. Profiling relied on immunoSEQ multiplex PCR, and the TCRdb table lists in-frame clones only, not all of them. Of nearly 95,000 clones listed, 94% are singletons. The sample was non-Treg CD4+ T cells sorted from blood. These receptors were taken from a human donor in good health.

This chain uses TRBV30 with TRBJ2-1; 12 nucleotides align to TRBD2. CDR1 GTSNPN and CDR2 SVGIG come from the germline V gene (reference sequence). The CDR3 covers 18 residues. After removal of 4 bases from V and 0 bases from J, the junction contained 10 bases not matched to a gene. The CDR3, as DNA: TGTGCCTGGATTCCGACTAGCGGGGGCCCTAGCTCCTACAATGAGCAGTTCTTC. Its translation is CAWIPTSGGPSSYNEQFF.

The chain combines TRBV15 with TRBJ2-1; TRBD1 might be the D (6 bases). Germline-derived CDR1 and CDR2 are LNHNV and YYDKDF (reference sequence). With 1 base removed from V and 3 bases from J, the gap between germline ends came to 13 bases. The CDR3 sequence is 16 residues long. CDR3 in DNA: TGTGCCACCAGCAGAGCCCAGGGGCTAGGCTACAATGAGCAGTTCTTC. Protein: CATSRAQGLGYNEQFF.

Concerning this clone itself: A read error may produce the germline difference seen at one junction end. This chain uses TRBV7-9 with TRBJ2-7; 8 bases fit TRBD1. The CDR3 runs 13 residues. Germline CDR1 and CDR2: SEHNR and FQNEAQ (reference sequence). CDR3 in DNA: TGTGCCAGCAGCCCCGGGACAGGATTAAAGCCGGACTTC. It specifies CASSPGTGLKPDF.

V and J are TRBV5-1 and TRBJ2-1, with D uncertain. Trimming pared 0 bases from V and 4 bases from J, leaving 5 bases between. The CDR3 is 13 amino acids. CDR1 and CDR2 (germline): SGHRS, YFSETQ. This CDR3 is CASSLGPYNEQFF. CDR3 bases: TGCGCCAGCAGCTTGGGCCCTTACAATGAGCAGTTCTTC.

The chain couples TRBV11-2 to TRBJ2-1; D perhaps matches TRBD1 (5 bases). Germline V CDR1 and CDR2: SGHAT, FQNNGV. The CDR3 sequence is 16 residues long. Trimming left V 5 bases short and J 0 bases short, with 14 bases between. The CDR3 reads CASSLETVSSYNEQFF. The CDR3 region has the DNA TGTGCCAGCAGCCTCGAGACAGTTAGCTCCTACAATGAGCAGTTCTTC.

The chain uses TRBV7-9 and TRBJ2-7; D may be TRBD1 (5 bases). Germline assignment: CDR1 SEHNR and CDR2 FQNEAQ (reference sequence). The CDR3 contains 14 residues. The V gene lost 2 bases and the J gene lost 1 base, with 9 bases spanning the gap. The CDR3 DNA reads as TGTGCCAGCAGCTTAACGAGACAGTCCTACGAGCAGTACTTC. Translation gives CASSLTRQSYEQYF. The whole variable domain, filled in from reference TRBV7-9 and TRBJ2-7, reads DTGVSQNPRHKITKRGQNVTFRCDPISEHNRLYWYRQTLGQGPEFLTYFQNEAQLEKSRLLSDRFSAERPKGSFSTLEIQRTEQGDSAMYLCASSLTRQSYEQYFGPGTRLTVT.

The gene calls are TRBV7-8 and TRBJ2-5; tentative D call: TRBD1 (6 bases). V dropped 1 base and J dropped 1 base, with 10 bases sitting between them. Germline CDR1 SGHVS, CDR2 FQNEAQ. The CDR3 contains 15 residues. The CDR3 DNA sequence: TGTGCCAGCAGCTTAGTGGGGGCCAGCCAAGAGACCCAGTACTTC. Protein product: CASSLVGASQETQYF.

The chain combines TRBV2 with TRBJ2-3; 11 bases are shared with TRBD2. This CDR3 comprises 16 residues. V shed 5 bases, J shed 2 bases, and the junction held 6 bases outside the gene matches. Germline V lookup: CDR1 SNHLY, CDR2 FYNNEI. The CDR3 protein is CASSPVAGGLTDTQYF. CDR3 bases: TGTGCCAGCAGTCCCGTAGCGGGAGGGCTCACAGATACGCAGTATTTT. Looking up the rest from reference TRBV2 and TRBJ2-3 gives the full variable domain: EPEVTQTPSHQVTQMGQEVILRCVPISNHLYFYWYRQILGQKVEFLVSFYNNEISEKSEIFDDQFSVERPDGSNFTLKIRSTKLEDSAMYFCASSPVAGGLTDTQYFGPGTRLTVL.

This chain links TRBV5-4 with TRBJ2-5; D gene unclear. CDR3 length: 12 residues. V lost 0 bases to trimming and J lost 4 bases, with 4 bases between them. CDR1 is SGHNT and CDR2 is YYREEE in the germline V gene (reference sequence). CDR3 region: CASSLVGETQYF. The CDR3 bases are TGTGCCAGCAGCTTGGTCGGAGAGACCCAGTACTTC. Looking up the rest from reference TRBV5-4 and TRBJ2-5 gives the full variable domain: ETGVTQSPTHLIKTRGQQVTLRCSSQSGHNTVSWYQQALGQGPQFIFQYYREEENGRGNFPPRFSGLQFPNYSSELNVNALELDDSALYLCASSLVGETQYFGPGTRLLVL.